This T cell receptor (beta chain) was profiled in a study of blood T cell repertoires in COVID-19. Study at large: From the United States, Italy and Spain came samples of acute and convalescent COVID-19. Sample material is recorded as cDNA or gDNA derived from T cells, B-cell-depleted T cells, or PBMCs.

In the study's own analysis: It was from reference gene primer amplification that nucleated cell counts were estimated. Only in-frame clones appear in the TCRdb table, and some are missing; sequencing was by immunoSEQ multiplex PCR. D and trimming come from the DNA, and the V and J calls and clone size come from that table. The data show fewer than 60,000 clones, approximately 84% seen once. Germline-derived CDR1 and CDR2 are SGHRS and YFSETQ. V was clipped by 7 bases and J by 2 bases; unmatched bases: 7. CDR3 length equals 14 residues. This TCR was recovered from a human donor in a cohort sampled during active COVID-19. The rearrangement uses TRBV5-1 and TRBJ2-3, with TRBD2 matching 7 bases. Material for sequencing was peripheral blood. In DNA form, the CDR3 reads TGCGCCAGCCAAGCGGGATTTGACACAGATACGCAGTATTTT. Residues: CASQAGFDTDTQYF.